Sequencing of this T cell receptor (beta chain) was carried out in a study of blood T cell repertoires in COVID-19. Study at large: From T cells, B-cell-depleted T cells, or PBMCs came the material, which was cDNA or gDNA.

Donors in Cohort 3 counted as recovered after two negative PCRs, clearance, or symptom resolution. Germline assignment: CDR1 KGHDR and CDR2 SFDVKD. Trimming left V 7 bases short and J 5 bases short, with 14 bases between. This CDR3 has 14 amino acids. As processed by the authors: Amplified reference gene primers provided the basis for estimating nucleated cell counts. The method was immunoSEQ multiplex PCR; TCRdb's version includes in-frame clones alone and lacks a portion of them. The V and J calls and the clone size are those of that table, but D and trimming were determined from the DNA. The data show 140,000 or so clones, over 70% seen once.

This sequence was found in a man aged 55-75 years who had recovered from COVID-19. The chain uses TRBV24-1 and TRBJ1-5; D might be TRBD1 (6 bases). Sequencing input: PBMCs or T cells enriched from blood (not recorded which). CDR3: CATREAGADQPQHF. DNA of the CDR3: TGTGCCACCAGGGAGGCAGGGGCTGATCAGCCCCAGCATTTT.